This T cell receptor beta chain originates from a study of control samples from healthy donors and cancer patients. CDR3 length: 14 amino acids. The germline CDR1 and CDR2 sequences are MNHEY and SVGEGT. The V segment lost 5 bases and the J segment 4 bases; nucleotides outside the gene matches: 5. This clone was observed once. Assay: immunoSEQ multiplex PCR; the TCRdb copy retains only in-frame clones and omits some. The table includes approximately 130,000 clones, 80% to 90% detected once. The sample taken for sequencing was blood. The V gene is TRBV6-2 or TRBV6-3, the J gene TRBJ1-1, with TRBD1 identical over 9 bases. The clonotype originates from a man aged 55 to 70 in good health. Here the CDR3 DNA reads TGTGCCAGCAGTCAACAGGGGGCGCCCACTGAAGCTTTCTTT. Translating it yields CASSQQGAPTEAFF.